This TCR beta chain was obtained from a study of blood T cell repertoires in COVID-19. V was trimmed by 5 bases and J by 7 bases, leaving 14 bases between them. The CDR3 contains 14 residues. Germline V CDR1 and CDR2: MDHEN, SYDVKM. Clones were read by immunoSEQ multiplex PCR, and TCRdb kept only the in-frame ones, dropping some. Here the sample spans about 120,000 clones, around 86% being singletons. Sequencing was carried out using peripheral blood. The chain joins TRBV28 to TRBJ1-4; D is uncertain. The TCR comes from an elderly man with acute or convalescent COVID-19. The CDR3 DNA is TGTGCCAGCAGTCTCGCGGGCCTTATTGAAAAACTGTTTTTT. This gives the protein CASSLAGLIEKLFF.